The entry that follows covers one T cell receptor (beta chain) sequence. The data are from a study of blood T cell repertoires in COVID-19. Produced via immunoSEQ multiplex PCR; TCRdb's table is partial and in-frame only. The sample includes approximately 350,000 clones, more than 75% of them seen just once. Participant reports of clinical history set cohort assignment. Germline V CDR1 and CDR2: SGDLS, YYNGEE. V was cut by 0 bases and J by 1 base, with 8 bases left in between. The CDR3 is 15 residues long. The TCR sequence derives from a young woman who had recovered from COVID-19. The gene calls are TRBV9 and TRBJ1-5; no definite D call. The source material was PBMCs or T cells enriched from blood (not recorded which). CDR3 amino acids: CASSVAGKSNQPQHF. The DNA for the CDR3 is TGTGCCAGCAGCGTAGCAGGTAAAAGCAATCAGCCCCAGCATTTT.